These 29 T cell receptor beta chains came from one sample sequenced in a study of glioma-infiltrating T cells after dendritic cell vaccination. Sequencing used immunoSEQ multiplex PCR; TCRdb keeps in-frame clones, though not all of them. The sample holds about 76,000 clones, roughly 84% seen once. Indicated time point: after dendritic cell vaccination, including at tumor progression/relapse. The sequenced sample was blood, obtained after dendritic cell vaccination. These receptors came from a human donor with glioblastoma.

The gene calls are TRBV5-1 and TRBJ2-3; 8 bases are a match to TRBD1. There are 13 residues in the CDR3. With 7 bases clipped from V and 3 bases from J, the junction kept 4 bases outside the gene matches. The germline V gene has CDR1 SGHRS and CDR2 YFSETQ. CDR3 protein: CASAGQGTDTQYF. CDR3 bases: TGCGCCAGCGCCGGACAGGGAACAGATACGCAGTATTTT.

This rearrangement joins TRBV20-1 to TRBJ1-1; D remains ambiguous. Germline values: CDR1 DFQATT, CDR2 SNEGSKA (reference sequence). This CDR3 has 11 amino acids. Trimming took off 4 bases at V and 1 base at J, with 4 bases between the two ends. The CDR3 loop is CSAKQNTEAFF. The DNA for the CDR3 is TGCAGTGCTAAGCAGAACACTGAAGCTTTCTTT.

This chain joins TRBV9 and TRBJ2-1; D unclear. Germline assignment: CDR1 SGDLS and CDR2 YYNGEE. The V end lost 0 bases, the J end lost 7 bases, and 11 bases lay between the germline ends. The CDR3 extends over 14 amino acids. CDR3 sequence reads: CASSVVAARNEQFF. The DNA of the CDR3 is TGTGCCAGCAGCGTAGTTGCCGCGCGTAATGAGCAGTTCTTC.

The chain has TRBV6-5 and TRBJ1-2; tentatively, D is TRBD1 (6 bases). CDR1 is MNHEY, CDR2 SVGAGI, per germline. Trimming left V 7 bases short and J 0 bases short, with 15 bases between. The CDR3 loop spans 15 amino acids. The CDR3 is CASTYNREANYGYTF. The DNA for the CDR3 is TGTGCCAGCACCTATAACAGGGAAGCTAACTATGGCTACACCTTC.

The J gene is TRBJ2-7, the V gene TRBV7-2; tentative D call: TRBD1 (6 bases). The V gene lost 5 bases and the J gene lost 1 base, with 18 bases spanning the gap. The germline CDR1 and CDR2 sequences are SGHTA and FQGNSA. The CDR3 has 16 amino acids. The CDR3 nucleotides are TGTGCCAGCAGCCCCCGACAGGAAATCCGTTCCTACGAGCAGTACTTC. It encodes CASSPRQEIRSYEQYF.

This rearrangement joins TRBV5-6 to TRBJ2-3; D tentatively fits TRBD1 or TRBD2 (6 bases each). From germline, CDR1 is SGHDT and CDR2 YYEEEE. This CDR3 comprises 15 residues. V was trimmed by 4 bases and J by 1 base, leaving 13 bases between them. CDR3 in DNA: TGTGCCAGCAGCCTGGGGGCTAGCGGCACAGATACGCAGTATTTT. It yields the protein CASSLGASGTDTQYF. Using reference TRBV5-6 and TRBJ2-3 for the parts outside the CDR3, the full variable domain is DAGVTQSPTHLIKTRGQQVTLRCSPKSGHDTVSWYQQALGQGPQFIFQYYEEEERQRGNFPDRFSGHQFPNYSSELNVNALLLGDSALYLCASSLGASGTDTQYFGPGTRLTVL.

There are a few counts of this clone. The J gene is TRBJ1-1, the V gene TRBV10-3; 9 bases map to TRBD1. The CDR3 totals 14 residues. Germline V gives CDR1 ENHRY, CDR2 SYGVKD. V was pared by 6 bases and J by 5 bases, with 7 bases of the junction left unmatched. For the CDR3, the DNA is TGTGCCATCAGCGGTCAACAGGGGGCAACTGAAGCTTTCTTT. This codes for CAISGQQGATEAFF.

The chain is built from TRBV7-6 and TRBJ1-6; the D is unclear. The CDR3 sequence is 18 residues long. Trimming removed 3 bases from V and 0 bases from J, with 15 bases in between. The germline CDR1 and CDR2 sequences are SGHVS and FNYEAQ. The CDR3 loop reads CASSLLEPIGSYNSPLHF. Written as DNA, the CDR3 is TGTGCCAGCAGCTTGCTAGAACCTATAGGCTCCTATAATTCACCCCTCCACTTT.

The V and J genes are TRBV5-1 and TRBJ2-1; D possibly corresponds to TRBD1 (6 bases). In germline, CDR1 is SGHRS, CDR2 YFSETQ. The length of the CDR3 is 16 residues. V dropped 3 bases and J dropped 4 bases, with 17 bases sitting between them. CDR3 coding DNA: TGCGCCAGCAGCTCCGGGACAAAACCGCGGTACAATGAGCAGTTCTTC. It encodes CASSSGTKPRYNEQFF.

The chain couples TRBV2 to TRBJ2-3, with 8 bases fitting TRBD1. From germline, CDR1 is SNHLY and CDR2 FYNNEI. V lost 2 bases, J lost 4 bases, and 11 bases stayed unmatched. There are 17 residues in the CDR3. The chain's CDR3 is CASSERAGRGRPDTQYF. CDR3 coding DNA: TGTGCCAGCAGTGAAAGAGCGGGCAGGGGGCGCCCAGATACGCAGTATTTT.

The chain combines TRBV5-6 with TRBJ1-2; 8 bases line up with TRBD1. The CDR3 has 16 residues. V shed 5 bases and J 0 bases; nucleotides not matched to a gene: 9. Germline V gene sequence: CDR1 SGHDT, CDR2 YYEEEE. The CDR3 is CASRTIGQGTNYGYTF. DNA for the CDR3: TGTGCCAGCAGAACTATTGGACAGGGTACTAACTATGGCTACACCTTC.

The chain carries TRBV5-1 and TRBJ1-2; 7 nucleotides line up with TRBD1. With 2 bases clipped from V and 5 bases from J, the junction kept 9 bases outside the gene matches. The CDR3 covers 15 residues. The germline CDR1 and CDR2 sequences are SGHRS and YFSETQ. As DNA, the CDR3 is TGCGCCAGCAGCTTAGGCGTAGGGGGCGGGTATGGCTACACCTTC. Translating gives CASSLGVGGGYGYTF. The complete variable domain, with remaining parts taken from reference TRBV5-1 and TRBJ1-2, reads KAGVTQTPRYLIKTRGQQVTLSCSPISGHRSVSWYQQTPGQGLQFLFEYFSETQRNKGNFPGRFSGRQFSNSRSEMNVSTLELGDSALYLCASSLGVGGGYGYTFGSGTRLTVV.

The rearrangement joins TRBV2 to TRBJ2-2, with D unclear. V shed 7 bases and J shed 0 bases, with 9 bases lying between them. Per the germline V gene, CDR1 is SNHLY and CDR2 is FYNNEI. The CDR3 length is 14 residues. CDR3: CASISLPNTGELFF. The CDR3 bases are TGTGCCAGCATTTCTCTTCCGAACACCGGGGAGCTGTTTTTT.

V is TRBV18 and J is TRBJ1-2; D is possibly TRBD1 (5 bases). V was cut by 2 bases and J by 4 bases, with 11 bases left in between. Per germline, CDR1 KGHSH and CDR2 LQKENI. The CDR3 loop spans 14 amino acids. CDR3 nucleotides: TGTGCCAGCTCACCAACCAGGGATGGCTATGGCTACACCTTC. Protein product: CASSPTRDGYGYTF.

This rearrangement joins TRBV7-7 to TRBJ2-7, with 8 positions matching TRBD1. CDR1 is SSHAT and CDR2 is FNYEAQ in the germline V gene (reference sequence). V trimming: 5 bases; J trimming: 0 bases; junction bases outside the gene matches: 3. CDR3 length: 14 amino acids. CDR3 coding DNA: TGTGCCAGCAGCCCGGACAGGGTCTCCTACGAGCAGTACTTC. It translates to CASSPDRVSYEQYF.

The gene calls are TRBV15 and TRBJ2-3; 11 bases line up with TRBD2. The ends lost 2 bases at V and 0 bases at J; junction bases unmatched: 1. Germline V gives CDR1 LNHNV, CDR2 YYDKDF (reference sequence). This CDR3 comprises 16 residues. In DNA, the CDR3 is TGTGCCACCAGCAGAAGACTAGCGGGGAGCACAGATACGCAGTATTTT. Translating gives CATSRRLAGSTDTQYF.

This rearrangement joins TRBV19 to TRBJ2-1, with 13 positions matching TRBD2. V trimming: 6 bases; J trimming: 1 base; junction bases outside the gene matches: 3. CDR1 is LNHDA and CDR2 is SQIVND in the germline V gene (reference sequence). CDR3 length: 16 amino acids. The CDR3 DNA reads as TGTGCCAGTAGCCGGACTAGCGGGGGTTCCTACAATGAGCAGTTCTTC. This encodes CASSRTSGGSYNEQFF.

This rearrangement joins TRBV25-1 to TRBJ1-5; 12 bases are shared with TRBD1. Germline V gene data show CDR1 as MGHDK and CDR2 as SYGVNS. J gave up 2 bases and V 6 bases, and 2 bases lay outside the gene matches. CDR3 size: 15 residues. The chain's CDR3 is CASRGTGGRNQPQHF. The CDR3 coding sequence is TGTGCCAGCAGAGGGACAGGGGGCCGCAATCAGCCCCAGCATTTT.

The chain carries TRBV7-9 and TRBJ2-7, with no clear D. The CDR3 totals 12 residues. The germline V gene has CDR1 SEHNR and CDR2 FQNEAQ (reference sequence). V was cut by 5 bases and J by 5 bases, with 10 bases left in between. The CDR3 reads CASSPYANEQYF. The CDR3 coding sequence is TGTGCCAGCAGCCCTTATGCGAACGAGCAGTACTTC. Full variable domain (rest looked up from reference TRBV7-9 and TRBJ2-7): DTGVSQNPRHKITKRGQNVTFRCDPISEHNRLYWYRQTLGQGPEFLTYFQNEAQLEKSRLLSDRFSAERPKGSFSTLEIQRTEQGDSAMYLCASSPYANEQYFGPGTRLTVT.

This clone was detected once. The gene calls are TRBV7-9 and TRBJ1-1, with D unclear. With 0 bases removed from V and 4 bases from J, the gap between germline ends came to 18 bases. CDR1 is SEHNR, CDR2 FQNEAQ, per germline (reference sequence). CDR3 length: 17 amino acids. As DNA, the CDR3 is TGTGCCAGCAGCTTAGCGACCCCCAGCCGCCGAGGCACTGAAGCTTTCTTT. Translated, it gives CASSLATPSRRGTEAFF.

The chain links TRBV5-1 to TRBJ2-7, with D possibly being TRBD2 (5 bases). The CDR3 covers 15 residues. The germline V gene has CDR1 SGHRS and CDR2 YFSETQ. Trimming shortened V by 4 bases and J by 4 bases, and 18 bases separated the two germline ends. The CDR3 nucleotides read TGCGCCAGCAGCCCCCGACCGGGATCGGGGTACGAGCAGTACTTC. It translates to CASSPRPGSGYEQYF.

The V call is TRBV5-1, the J call TRBJ2-1, with 10 bases fitting TRBD1. CDR1 is SGHRS and CDR2 is YFSETQ in the germline V gene. V lost 4 bases, J lost 8 bases, and 15 bases stayed unmatched. The CDR3 loop spans 17 amino acids. The DNA of the CDR3 is TGCGCCAGCAGCCACACATTGGGGACAGGGGAGGTTTATGAGCAGTTCTTC. As protein: CASSHTLGTGEVYEQFF.

The chain is built from TRBV9 and TRBJ2-2, with 9 bases lining up with TRBD1. Germline lookup yields CDR1 SGDLS and CDR2 YYNGEE. Trimming at V came to 4 bases and at J to 4 bases, leaving 5 bases not matched to a gene. The CDR3 has 15 amino acids. In nucleotides, the CDR3 is TGTGCCAGCAGCACAGGGGGCGCGATCACCGGGGAGCTGTTTTTT. This gives the protein CASSTGGAITGELFF.

The CDR3 is CSVVTGTYTEAFF. In DNA, the CDR3 is TGCAGCGTTGTGACTGGGACATACACTGAAGCTTTCTTT. The rearrangement joins TRBV29-1 to TRBJ1-1, with D perhaps matching TRBD1 (6 bases). The germline V and J ends were trimmed by 4 bases and 3 bases, with 12 bases remaining between them. CDR3 length: 13 residues. Looked up from germline, CDR1 is SQVTM and CDR2 is ANQGSEA.

The V gene is TRBV27, the J gene TRBJ1-4, with 7 bases lining up with TRBD1. This CDR3 has 14 residues. The V gene end was trimmed by 6 bases and the J gene end by 8 bases; junction bases not matched to a gene: 9. The germline CDR1 and CDR2 sequences are MNHEY and SMNVEV (reference sequence). CDR3 loop: CASRLTGVGEKLFF. DNA for the CDR3: TGTGCCAGCAGGCTTACAGGGGTGGGCGAAAAACTGTTTTTT.

The V gene is TRBV19, the J gene TRBJ1-4; weak D call: TRBD1 (5 bases). Trimming removed 2 bases from V and 4 bases from J, with 11 bases in between. Germline CDR1 LNHDA, CDR2 SQIVND (reference sequence). The CDR3 length is 15 residues. The CDR3 is CASSIKSRVNEKLFF. CDR3 sequence (DNA): TGTGCCAGTAGTATAAAAAGCAGGGTTAATGAAAAACTGTTTTTT.

The chain links TRBV7-9 to TRBJ2-4, with TRBD1 matching 8 bases. The CDR3 is made up of 16 amino acids. The J segment lost 3 bases and the V segment lost 5 bases, leaving 9 bases of the junction unmatched. CDR1 is SEHNR and CDR2 is FQNEAQ in the germline V gene (reference sequence). In DNA form, the CDR3 reads TGTGCCAGCAGCGTAGAACAGGGGGGAGGCAAAAACATTCAGTACTTC. Translating gives CASSVEQGGGKNIQYF.

CDR3 region: CASSGTGLQPQHF. In DNA form, the CDR3 reads TGTGCCAGCAGTGGGACAGGTCTTCAGCCCCAGCATTTT. The chain joins TRBV2 to TRBJ1-5; TRBD1 matches 7 bases. Losses at the gene ends were 4 bases for V and 6 bases for J; bases not matched to a gene: 3. CDR3 length: 13 residues. CDR1 and CDR2 (germline): SNHLY, FYNNEI.

The J gene is TRBJ2-7, the V gene TRBV7-2, with 10 bases that match TRBD2. Germline assignment: CDR1 SGHTA and CDR2 FQGNSA. Trimming cost V 2 bases and J 4 bases; bases outside gene matches: 8. This CDR3 contains 16 residues. The CDR3 is CASSLLPSGSSYEQYF. The CDR3 DNA is TGTGCCAGCAGCTTACTCCCTAGCGGGAGTTCATACGAGCAGTACTTC.